This T cell receptor (beta chain) comes out of a study of shared clonotypes between healthy human individuals. Method: immunoSEQ multiplex PCR; TCRdb's copy keeps in-frame clones and lacks some. Of fewer than 600,000 clones listed, around 77% are singletons. The germline V and J ends were trimmed by 7 bases and 1 base, with 19 bases remaining between them. The CDR3 is made up of 17 amino acids. This clone was picked up one time. The origin of this receptor is a woman aged 40 to 50 in good health. Some clones in this sample may be carry-over from other donors' samples. The sample was PBMCs. V gene TRBV23-1 combines with J gene TRBJ2-2; D possibly matches TRBD1 or TRBD2 (7 bases each). TRBV23-1 is given ORF status, its function remaining uncertain. The chain's CDR3 is CASTQGGSEKNTGELFF. Here the CDR3 DNA reads TGCGCCAGCACCCAGGGGGGGTCAGAGAAGAACACCGGGGAGCTGTTTTTT.